The 16 T cell receptor beta chains in this list originate from one sample, sequenced in a study of blood T cell repertoires in COVID-19. Sequencing was performed with immunoSEQ multiplex PCR; in TCRdb, only in-frame clones are kept and a portion is missing. The sample lists approximately 240,000 clones; about nine tenths were seen once. Specimen: PBMCs or T cells enriched from blood (not recorded which). The receptors derive from a woman aged 45-59 years in a cohort exposed to, infected with or recovered from COVID-19 (not recorded which).

This chain connects TRBV28 to TRBJ2-7; D gene unclear. Germline CDR1 MDHEN, CDR2 SYDVKM. The CDR3 totals 12 residues. Trimming stripped 7 bases from V and 3 bases from J, with 10 bases between. Here the CDR3 reads CASISTGYEQYF. Written as DNA, the CDR3 is TGTGCCAGCATTTCTACCGGCTACGAGCAGTACTTC.

This clone was observed a few times. V usage is TRBV10-2 and J usage is TRBJ2-7, with 7 bases fitting TRBD2. Germline trimming cut 10 bases from V and 7 bases from J; bases unmatched to any gene: 16. Germline V gene sequence: CDR1 WSHSY, CDR2 SAAADI. CDR3 length equals 14 residues. This chain's CDR3 is CATPQGGTSQEQYF. In DNA form, the CDR3 reads TGCGCCACCCCCCAGGGAGGGACTTCTCAGGAGCAGTACTTC.

J is TRBJ2-3 and V is TRBV7-3, with 8 bases fitting TRBD1. Trimming removed 2 bases from V and 5 bases from J; junction bases left unmatched: 3. This CDR3 comprises 14 residues. The germline gives CDR1 SGHTA, CDR2 FQGTGA. Here the CDR3 DNA reads TGTGCCAGCAGCTTAGACAGGGGTGGAGATACGCAGTATTTT. Encoded protein: CASSLDRGGDTQYF.

The chain has TRBV6-2 or TRBV6-3 and TRBJ1-1, with 8 bases lining up with TRBD1. Trimming removed 6 bases from V and 7 bases from J; junction bases left unmatched: 7. CDR3 length: 13 amino acids. The V gene's germline CDR1 is MNHEY and CDR2 SVGEGT. This CDR3 reads CASSSGGASEAFF. The CDR3 DNA follows: TGTGCCAGCAGCTCAGGGGGCGCAAGTGAAGCTTTCTTT.

The chain carries TRBV19 and TRBJ1-3; TRBD1 is a possible D gene (5 bases). This CDR3 has 16 residues. Germline V gene lookup returns CDR1 LNHDA and CDR2 SQIVND (reference sequence). Deletions cut 8 bases from V and 1 base from J, with 18 bases between. The CDR3 spells CASRENPQGSGNTIYF. CDR3 sequence (DNA): TGTGCCAGTCGAGAGAACCCTCAGGGTTCTGGAAACACCATATATTTT.

This chain connects TRBV5-1 to TRBJ1-2; unclear D gene. This CDR3 is 15 amino acids long. The germline V and J ends were trimmed by 1 base and 3 bases, with 13 bases remaining between them. The V gene's germline CDR1 is SGHRS and CDR2 YFSETQ. CDR3 protein: CASSLSVRLDYGYTF. DNA of the CDR3: TGCGCCAGCAGCTTGAGCGTCCGCTTGGACTATGGCTACACCTTC.

V and J are TRBV18 and TRBJ1-1; TRBD1 might be the D (5 bases). The CDR3 runs to 16 residues. With 0 bases removed from V and 1 base from J, the gap between germline ends came to 12 bases. Per germline, CDR1 KGHSH and CDR2 LQKENI. This chain's CDR3 is CASSPPAGLPNTEAFF. In DNA, the CDR3 is TGTGCCAGCTCACCACCGGCAGGGCTCCCGAACACTGAAGCTTTCTTT. Together with reference TRBV18 and TRBJ1-1, the CDR3 gives the full variable domain: NAGVMQNPRHLVRRRGQEARLRCSPMKGHSHVYWYRQLPEEGLKFMVYLQKENIIDESGMPKERFSAEFPKEGPSILRIQQVVRGDSAAYFCASSPPAGLPNTEAFFGQGTRLTVV.

Here the CDR3 DNA reads TGTGCCAGCAGCCTTGCCGGGACAGCTAATGAAAAACTGTTTTTT. This translates into CASSLAGTANEKLFF. The chain carries TRBV7-9 and TRBJ1-4; TRBD1 matches at 7 bases. The CDR3 is 15 residues long. Germline V lookup: CDR1 SEHNR, CDR2 FQNEAQ (reference sequence). V was pared by 5 bases and J by 3 bases, with 6 bases of the junction left unmatched.

V and J are TRBV7-2 and TRBJ1-6; D gene uncertain. Trimming removed 4 bases at V and 3 bases at J, with 16 bases between. This CDR3 is built from 17 residues. Germline CDR1 reads SGHTA; CDR2 reads FQGNSA. The CDR3, as DNA: TGTGCCAGCAGCTCGCGAGCAGCCGGGAACTATAATTCACCCCTCCACTTT. Translation: CASSSRAAGNYNSPLHF.

V and J are TRBV11-2 and TRBJ1-1; 8 bases line up with TRBD1. Germline CDR1 is SGHAT and CDR2 is FQNNGV. The CDR3 runs 14 residues. V lost 5 bases and J lost 4; bases outside the gene matches: 6. The CDR3 here is CASSPSGQGTEAFF. The CDR3 DNA reads TGTGCCAGCAGCCCATCAGGACAGGGCACTGAAGCTTTCTTT.

This sequence joins TRBV7-2 and TRBJ1-6; the D gene is possibly TRBD1 (6 bases). The CDR3 extends over 15 amino acids. The V gene lost 4 bases and the J gene lost 8 bases, with 15 bases spanning the gap. Per germline, CDR1 SGHTA and CDR2 FQGNSA. CDR3: CASSSQGSGYSPLHF. CDR3 sequence (DNA): TGTGCCAGCAGCTCCCAGGGGTCGGGGTATTCACCCCTCCACTTT.

The chain uses TRBV5-1 and TRBJ2-1; D is possibly TRBD2 (6 bases). This CDR3 has 16 residues. The germline V gene has CDR1 SGHRS and CDR2 YFSETQ. V lost 0 bases, J lost 6 bases, and 16 bases lay in between. The CDR3 region is CASSLDSGTGGNEQFF. CDR3 bases: TGCGCCAGCAGCTTGGATTCCGGTACCGGGGGCAATGAGCAGTTCTTC. Full variable domain (missing parts from reference TRBV5-1 and TRBJ2-1): KAGVTQTPRYLIKTRGQQVTLSCSPISGHRSVSWYQQTPGQGLQFLFEYFSETQRNKGNFPGRFSGRQFSNSRSEMNVSTLELGDSALYLCASSLDSGTGGNEQFFGPGTRLTVL.

The rearrangement links TRBV13 to TRBJ2-1; 7 positions agree with TRBD2. The trim removed 3 bases at V and 5 bases at J, leaving 4 bases unmatched. CDR1 and CDR2 (germline): PRHDT, FYEKMQ (reference sequence). CDR3 length: 14 residues. This chain's CDR3 is CASSFRDYDNEQFF. DNA for the CDR3: TGTGCCAGCAGCTTCCGGGACTACGACAATGAGCAGTTCTTC. Combining the CDR3 with reference TRBV13 and TRBJ2-1 gives the whole variable domain AAGVIQSPRHLIKEKRETATLKCYPIPRHDTVYWYQQGPGQDPQFLISFYEKMQSDKGSIPDRFSAQQFSDYHSELNMSSLELGDSALYFCASSFRDYDNEQFFGPGTRLTVL.

The chain joins TRBV19 to TRBJ2-1, with D possibly being TRBD1 (6 bases). Per germline, CDR1 LNHDA and CDR2 SQIVND (reference sequence). With 2 bases removed from V and 7 bases from J, the gap between germline ends came to 6 bases. The length of the CDR3 is 12 residues. CDR3 nucleotides: TGTGCCAGTAGTATAAGGGGGAATGAGCAGTTCTTC. This encodes CASSIRGNEQFF.

There are a few counts of this clone. V usage is TRBV5-1 and J usage is TRBJ1-4, with 7 bases identical to TRBD1. This CDR3 has 15 residues. Germline loops: CDR1 SGHRS, CDR2 YFSETQ. V lost 5 bases and J lost 8; bases outside the gene matches: 12. The CDR3 protein is CASRQGWGASEKLFF. In DNA form, the CDR3 reads TGCGCCAGCAGACAGGGGTGGGGGGCAAGCGAAAAACTGTTTTTT.

V and J are TRBV7-2 and TRBJ1-4; TRBD1 aligns across 7 bases. There are 14 residues in the CDR3. Unmatched junction bases numbered 9, after V lost 10 bases and J lost 4 bases. Germline CDR1 reads SGHTA; CDR2 reads FQGNSA. CDR3 DNA sequence: TGTGCCACCAACAGACAGGGCGGTAATGAAAAACTGTTTTTT. Translating it yields CATNRQGGNEKLFF.